This record covers a single T cell receptor beta chain. The clone's antigen remains unknown. The input lacks base qualities; no much larger clone sits a single base away. The library was produced with the immunoSEQ multiplex PCR assay. Sourced from immuneACCESS, this table was stored by TCRdb with only in-frame sequences that have V and J called. A share of the clones is absent; for the studies checked, an unresolved V gene accounts for under half, and the remainder has no known explanation. Across this sample there are about 30,000 clones, with roughly 91% seen only once. The ten biggest clones cover 4.5% of the sample. The source of the sample is a study of T cell changes during pregnancy in multiple sclerosis (dated by TCRdb to about 2019). At the level of the whole study: The study examined how the T cell repertoire changed over the course of pregnancy in women with multiple sclerosis.

V was cut back by 2 bases and J by 7 bases, leaving a gap of 15 bases between them. The germline V gene provides CDR1 SGHTA and CDR2 FQGNSA. The CDR3, cysteine through phenylalanine, is 15 amino acids long. The entry retains the CDR3 DNA only, 45 bases that are in frame from base 1. This specimen consisted of peripheral blood, obtained in the second trimester of pregnancy. This receptor chain uses TRBV7-2 and TRBJ1-5; the D gene lacks a confident call. The TCR originated in a female donor in good health, enrolled as a control in a pregnancy study. The DNA is as follows: TGTGCCAGCAGCTTACGAGCGGGAGAGGGACAGCCCCAGCATTTT. This gives the protein CASSLRAGEGQPQHF.